The rows below give T cell receptor beta chains drawn from one sample of a study of cytomegalovirus exposure and HLA in healthy donors. The assay was immunoSEQ multiplex PCR, and TCRdb's table has in-frame clones only and misses some. Of about 200,000 clones listed, about 13% are singletons. Material: PBMCs. All receptors come from a man in his fifties or sixties in good health and CMV-seropositive. CDR3s leave out the opening cysteine and the closing phenylalanine or tryptophan. The order of the fields is J gene, D gene, V gene, CDR3 protein. A D gene is named only where the DNA matches it firmly.

>TRBJ1-1|-|TRBV29-1
SGTPPSTGSTEAF
>TRBJ1-2|-|TRBV2
ASPAGVGGYGYT
>TRBJ1-2|-|TRBV5-1
ASSLAGTPTDGYT
>TRBJ2-2|TRBD1|TRBV5-1
ASSLIGQGALTGELF
>TRBJ1-3|-|TRBV6-5
ASSYSQRSGNTIY
>TRBJ2-1|TRBD2|TRBV9
ASSVLAGSNNEQF
>TRBJ2-7|TRBD1|TRBV7-2
ASSLGQGVYEQY
>TRBJ1-5|-|TRBV4-3
ASSLVVGRNQPQH
>TRBJ2-1|-|TRBV12-5
ASAGEPYNEQF
>TRBJ2-5|TRBD1|TRBV6-6
ASTHAGGMETQY
>TRBJ2-6|-|TRBV12-5
ASGLGEQGTRGANVLT
>TRBJ1-1|TRBD1|TRBV29-1
SVGQGETEAF
>TRBJ1-1|-|TRBV7-9
ASRPKGPGNAEAF
>TRBJ1-2|TRBD1|TRBV7-2
ASSAGQGANYGYT
>TRBJ1-2|-|TRBV4-3
ASSRDKNYGYT
>TRBJ2-5|TRBD2|TRBV2
ASSGTSGAQETQY
>TRBJ1-2|-|TRBV19
ASSLKSFGYT
>TRBJ1-4|TRBD1|TRBV6-1
ATRGQGWNEKLF
>TRBJ2-1|-|TRBV7-2
ASSSRRQAPRNEQF
>TRBJ1-2|TRBD1|TRBV6-5
ASSYFRTGNGYT
>TRBJ1-6|-|TRBV27
ASSLKQGINSPLH
>TRBJ2-7|TRBD1|TRBV5-6
ASSSGQDYEQY
>TRBJ2-5|TRBD2|TRBV2
ASSDSLAEETQY
>TRBJ2-3|TRBD2|TRBV14
ASSPSGGTDTQY
>TRBJ1-3|TRBD1|TRBV6-5
ASSYGGTAGNTIY
>TRBJ1-1|-|TRBV2
ASSTTGYTEAF
>TRBJ1-5|TRBD1|TRBV6-1
ASFGDRGNQPQH
>TRBJ1-1|TRBD1|TRBV5-4
ASSRQGREAF
>TRBJ1-4|TRBD1|TRBV30
AWRATGTANEKLF